These T cell receptor beta chains were read from a single sample in a study of blood T cell repertoires in COVID-19. TCRdb's copy holds only in-frame clones and misses some; the assay was immunoSEQ multiplex PCR. The table lists about 98,000 clones, roughly 82% of them singletons, with around 18% in the top ten. Sequencing was done on a sample of peripheral blood. The receptors were sampled from a man older than 75 with acute or convalescent COVID-19. CDR3s include the opening cysteine and the closing phenylalanine or tryptophan. Each record gives: V gene, J gene, D gene, clone size, CDR3 DNA, CDR3 protein. A D gene is named only where the DNA matches it firmly. Some rows have no size entry. The others give once, few or many, or a class for an expanded clone.

TRBV10-1	TRBJ2-1	TRBD2	.	TGCGCCAGCAGTGTACGAGCGGGAGCTTACAATGAGCAGTTCTTC	CASSVRAGAYNEQFF
TRBV7-2	TRBJ1-1	TRBD1	few	TGTGCCAGCTATCGCGGGGGGACAGGGGGCGCTTACACTGAAGCTTTCTTT	CASYRGGTGGAYTEAFF
TRBV7-8	TRBJ2-2	TRBD2	.	TGTGCCAGCAGCTTAGCGGGCGGGAGGGCCTCGGGCACCGGGGAGCTGTTTTTT	CASSLAGGRASGTGELFF
TRBV12-3/TRBV12-4	TRBJ1-1	TRBD1	.	TGTGCCAGCACAGGGGGCAAGCTTACTGAAGCTTTCTTT	CASTGGKLTEAFF
TRBV18	TRBJ2-7	.	.	TGTGCCAGCTCACCACCGTACAGCACCGAGCAGTACTTC	CASSPPYSTEQYF
TRBV6-6	TRBJ2-3	.	.	TGTGCCACCCGGTTGGAGGGGGGGACCACAGATACGCAGTATTTT	CATRLEGGTTDTQYF
TRBV6-5	TRBJ2-1	TRBD2	.	TGTGCCAGCAGTTTTGCTGGCGGGAGCTACAATGAGCAGTTCTTC	CASSFAGGSYNEQFF
TRBV2	TRBJ2-5	TRBD1	.	TGTGCCAGCGTGGACAGGGGTGTGGAGACCCAGTACTTC	CASVDRGVETQYF
TRBV3-1/TRBV3-2	TRBJ2-7	TRBD2	few	TGTGCCACCCACGGGACTAGCGGGACCTACGAGCAGTACTTC	CATHGTSGTYEQYF
TRBV5-5	TRBJ1-5	.	.	TGTGCCAGCAGCCCAGGGCACTTTAGCAATCAGCCCCAGCATTTT	CASSPGHFSNQPQHF
TRBV10-2	TRBJ2-7	.	few	TGCGCCAGCAGTCACCGCCCAGGGGAGCAGTACTTC	CASSHRPGEQYF
TRBV24-1	TRBJ1-1	.	.	TGTGCCACCAGTGATCCCCGAGTCTCCAACACTGAAGCTTTCTTT	CATSDPRVSNTEAFF
TRBV4-3	TRBJ2-1	TRBD2	.	TGCGCCAGCAGCCGCAATAGCGGGAGCCCCCGGGACTACAATGAGCAGTTCTTC	CASSRNSGSPRDYNEQFF
TRBV7-2	TRBJ1-5	.	.	TGTGCCAGCAGCCCAGGAGGAAGCAATCAGCCCCAGCATTTT	CASSPGGSNQPQHF
TRBV5-5	TRBJ1-1	.	.	TGTGCCAGCAGCTTGGATCCGGGTTTGAACACTGAAGCTTTCTTT	CASSLDPGLNTEAFF